This T cell receptor (beta chain) was identified during a study of blood T cell repertoires in COVID-19. This clone appeared once. As processed by the authors: Reference gene primer amplification gave estimated nucleated cell counts. Sequencing was performed with immunoSEQ multiplex PCR; in TCRdb, only in-frame clones are kept and a portion is missing. V and J calls and clone size are given by that table; D and trimming were obtained from the DNA. The top ten clones hold about 4% of a sample with 70,000 to 90,000 clones, over 75% of them seen once. Trimming removed 0 bases from V and 7 bases from J, with 12 bases in between. The CDR3 runs to 15 residues. The germline CDR1 and CDR2 sequences are LGHDT and YNNKEL (reference sequence).

The sequence came from a man in his sixties with acute or convalescent COVID-19. This chain uses TRBV3-1 (or the pseudogene TRBV3-2) with TRBJ1-4; TRBD1 might be the D (5 bases). Sequences were obtained from peripheral blood. CDR3 loop: CASSQEGRQAEKLFF. CDR3 DNA: TGTGCCAGCAGCCAAGAGGGGCGTCAGGCTGAAAAACTGTTTTTT.